The 8 T cell receptor beta chains in this list originate from one sample, sequenced in a study of cytomegalovirus exposure and HLA in healthy donors. Amplification used 60 Vbeta primers and 13 Jbeta primers. Libraries were prepared by immunoSEQ multiplex PCR; TCRdb keeps only in-frame clonotypes and omits some of them. The sample shows around 130,000 clones, around 57% of them seen only once. The sample comprised PBMCs. The receptors shown here come from a male donor in good health and CMV-seronegative.

This chain uses TRBV2 with TRBJ1-4, with 8 bases lining up with TRBD1. The CDR3 runs 15 residues. From germline, CDR1 is SNHLY and CDR2 FYNNEI. The V segment lost 5 bases and the J segment 10 bases; nucleotides outside the gene matches: 12. CDR3 nucleotide sequence: TGTGCCAGCAGTAACCCTGACAGGGGCCACCTAAAACTGTTTTTT. Translation gives CASSNPDRGHLKLFF.

The chain uses TRBV29-1 and TRBJ1-4; D is perhaps TRBD1 (5 bases). Trimming took 5 bases from V and 6 from J, leaving 13 bases between them. The germline V gene has CDR1 SQVTM and CDR2 ANQGSEA. This CDR3 is built from 13 residues. DNA for the CDR3: TGCAGCGTTAGGAAGGGGTGGGATGAAAAACTGTTTTTT. Translated: CSVRKGWDEKLFF.

To note about this clone: This CDR3 is also generated by other DNA sequences in the sample. The genes are TRBV9 and TRBJ1-2, with TRBD1 identical over 8 bases. This CDR3 region has 15 residues. The germline CDR1 and CDR2 sequences are SGDLS and YYNGEE. V lost 0 bases, J lost 2 bases, and 3 bases stayed unmatched. CDR3 DNA: TGTGCCAGCAGCGTAGCAGGGGGCAAAAACTATGGCTACACCTTC. Its protein product is CASSVAGGKNYGYTF.

This clone was counted only a few times. The chain has TRBV6-5 and TRBJ2-7, with D tentatively TRBD1 (5 bases). The CDR3 loop spans 15 amino acids. From germline, CDR1 is MNHEY and CDR2 SVGAGI. Trimming took off 6 bases at V and 0 bases at J, with 15 bases between the two ends. The CDR3, as DNA: TGTGCCAGCAGCCGCGACAGACCCCTCTCCTACGAGCAGTACTTC. It codes for CASSRDRPLSYEQYF.

This chain links TRBV18 with TRBJ1-2, with 10 nucleotides matching TRBD1. V lost 5 bases, J lost 6 bases, and 9 bases stayed unmatched. The CDR3 length is 15 residues. From germline, CDR1 is KGHSH and CDR2 LQKENI. In DNA form, the CDR3 reads TGTGCCAGCTCAGCCGGGACAGGGGATTCGGATGGCTACACCTTC. It yields the protein CASSAGTGDSDGYTF.

This clone appeared a few times. The V call is TRBV7-9, the J call TRBJ2-5; D remains ambiguous. CDR1 is SEHNR, CDR2 FQNEAQ, per germline (reference sequence). The CDR3 contains 11 residues. CDR3 sequence: CSSTPGETQYF. The CDR3 DNA follows: TGTTCCTCAACCCCCGGGGAGACCCAGTACTTC.

V is TRBV2 and J is TRBJ1-6; no clear D gene. This CDR3 contains 16 residues. Germline V lookup: CDR1 SNHLY, CDR2 FYNNEI. V was shortened by 3 bases and J by 0 bases, with 9 bases between the two germline ends. This chain's CDR3 is CASSEGGSSYNSPLHF. CDR3 DNA: TGTGCCAGCAGTGAGGGAGGGAGCTCCTATAATTCACCCCTCCACTTT.

This chain connects TRBV5-4 to TRBJ2-7, with D perhaps TRBD1 (6 bases). V was shortened by 4 bases and J by 7 bases, with 12 bases between the two germline ends. Germline CDR1 and CDR2: SGHNT and YYREEE (reference sequence). This CDR3 has 12 amino acids. The CDR3 DNA reads as TGTGCCAGCAGCAGCCAGGGGTTTGAGCAGTACTTC. As protein: CASSSQGFEQYF.